This record looks at one T cell receptor (beta chain) sequence and its context. The target antigen is unknown. TCRbeta libraries were built with three rounds of nested PCR, modified from ARM-PCR. Each CDR3 protein is one row after TCRdb ran MiXCR on the multiplex PCR reads. The sample has 55,000 to 75,000 distinct CDR3 sequences, approximately 63% seen once; the top ten hold 20% to 25%. RNA was extracted from bulk tissue without any cell sorting. Between August and November 2014, newly diagnosed, chemotherapy-naive lung cancer patients underwent thoracic surgery in China. The data were obtained in a study of tumor and adjacent non-tumor tissue in lung cancer. General observations from the study: TCR diversity was significantly greater in tumor than normal lung tissue.

This receptor was obtained from a man in his fifties with non-small cell lung cancer. The sequencing input was lung tumor tissue.

This chain's CDR3 is CASCPIGTYNEQFF. The CDR3 region has the DNA TGTGCCAGCTGCCCAATTGGCACCTACAATGAGCAGTTCTTC. The gene calls are TRBV11-2 and TRBJ2-1; D remains ambiguous. There are 14 residues in the CDR3. From germline, CDR1 is SGHAT and CDR2 FQNNGV. V lost 8 bases and J 2 bases, leaving 13 bases between the germline ends.